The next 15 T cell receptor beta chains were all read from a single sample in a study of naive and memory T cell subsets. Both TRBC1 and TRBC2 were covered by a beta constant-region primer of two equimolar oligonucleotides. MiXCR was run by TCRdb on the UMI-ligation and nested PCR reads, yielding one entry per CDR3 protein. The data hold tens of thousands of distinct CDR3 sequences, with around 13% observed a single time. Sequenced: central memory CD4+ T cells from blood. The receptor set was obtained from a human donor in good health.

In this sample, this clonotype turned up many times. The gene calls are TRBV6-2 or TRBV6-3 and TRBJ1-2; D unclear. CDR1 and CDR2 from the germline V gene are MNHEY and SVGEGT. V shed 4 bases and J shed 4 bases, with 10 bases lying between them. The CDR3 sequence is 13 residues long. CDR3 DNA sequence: TGTGCCAGCAGTTCCTCCTTTCCCTATGGCTACACCTTC. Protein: CASSSSFPYGYTF.

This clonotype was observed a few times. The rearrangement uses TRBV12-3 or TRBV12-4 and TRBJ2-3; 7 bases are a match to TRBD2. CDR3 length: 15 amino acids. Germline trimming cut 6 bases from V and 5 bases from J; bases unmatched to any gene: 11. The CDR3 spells CASSWGGSVGDTQYF. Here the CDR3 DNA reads TGTGCCAGCAGCTGGGGCGGGAGTGTCGGAGATACGCAGTATTTT.

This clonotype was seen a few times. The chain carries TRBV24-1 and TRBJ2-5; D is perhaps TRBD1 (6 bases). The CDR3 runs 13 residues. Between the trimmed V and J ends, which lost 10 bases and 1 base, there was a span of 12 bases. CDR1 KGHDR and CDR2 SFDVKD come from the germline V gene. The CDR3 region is CATGDTIQETQYF. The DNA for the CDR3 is TGTGCCACTGGGGACACCATCCAAGAGACCCAGTACTTC.

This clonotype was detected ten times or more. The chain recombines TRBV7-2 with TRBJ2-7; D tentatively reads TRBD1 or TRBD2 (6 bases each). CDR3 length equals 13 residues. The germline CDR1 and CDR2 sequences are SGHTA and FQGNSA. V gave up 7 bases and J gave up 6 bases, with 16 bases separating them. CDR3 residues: CASNYRGQSEQYF. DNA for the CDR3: TGTGCCAGCAACTATCGGGGGCAGTCCGAGCAGTACTTC.

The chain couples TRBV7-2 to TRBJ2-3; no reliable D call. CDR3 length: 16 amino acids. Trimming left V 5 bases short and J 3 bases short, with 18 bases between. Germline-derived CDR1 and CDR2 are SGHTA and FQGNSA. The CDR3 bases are TGTGCCAGCAGCCCCCCTAATTTTGCCATGACAGATACGCAGTATTTT. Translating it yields CASSPPNFAMTDTQYF. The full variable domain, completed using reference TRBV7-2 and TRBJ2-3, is GAGVSQSPSNKVTEKGKDVELRCDPISGHTALYWYRQSLGQGLEFLIYFQGNSAPDKSGLPSDRFSAERTGGSVSTLTIQRTQQEDSAVYLCASSPPNFAMTDTQYFGPGTRLTVL.

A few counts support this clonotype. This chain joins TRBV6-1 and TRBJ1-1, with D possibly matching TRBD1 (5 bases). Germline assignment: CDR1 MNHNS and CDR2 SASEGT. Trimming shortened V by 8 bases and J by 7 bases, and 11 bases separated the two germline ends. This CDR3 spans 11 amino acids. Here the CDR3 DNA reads TGTGCCAGCTCGCGGACACATGAAGCTTTCTTT. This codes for CASSRTHEAFF.

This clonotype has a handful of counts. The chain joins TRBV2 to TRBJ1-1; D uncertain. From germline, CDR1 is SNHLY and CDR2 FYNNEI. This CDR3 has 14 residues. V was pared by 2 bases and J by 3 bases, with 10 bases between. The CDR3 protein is CASSELSADTEAFF. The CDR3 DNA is TGTGCCAGCAGTGAATTGTCTGCGGACACTGAAGCTTTCTTT.

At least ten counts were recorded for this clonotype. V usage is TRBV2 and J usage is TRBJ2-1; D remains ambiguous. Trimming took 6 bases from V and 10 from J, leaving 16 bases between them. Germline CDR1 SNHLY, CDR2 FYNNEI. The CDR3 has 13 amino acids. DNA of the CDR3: TGTGCCAGCAGCAACTCTGTGCGCAGGGAGCAGTTCTTC. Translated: CASSNSVRREQFF.

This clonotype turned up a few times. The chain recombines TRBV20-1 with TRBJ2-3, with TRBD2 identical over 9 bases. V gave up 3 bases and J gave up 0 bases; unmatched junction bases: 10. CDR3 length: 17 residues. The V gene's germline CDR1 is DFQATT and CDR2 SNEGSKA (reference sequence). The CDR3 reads CSASWGLAGRSTDTQYF. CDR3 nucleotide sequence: TGCAGTGCTAGTTGGGGTCTAGCGGGAAGAAGCACAGATACGCAGTATTTT.

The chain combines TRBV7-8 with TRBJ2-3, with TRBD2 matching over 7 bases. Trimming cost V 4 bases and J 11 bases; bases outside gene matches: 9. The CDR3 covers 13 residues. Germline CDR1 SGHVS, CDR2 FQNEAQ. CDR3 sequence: CASSSRGPGGQYF. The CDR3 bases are TGTGCCAGCAGCTCCCGAGGCCCGGGGGGGCAGTATTTT.

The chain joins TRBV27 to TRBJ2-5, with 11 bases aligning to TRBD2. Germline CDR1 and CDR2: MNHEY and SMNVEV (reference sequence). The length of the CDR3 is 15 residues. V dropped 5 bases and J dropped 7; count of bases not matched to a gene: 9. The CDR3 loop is CASSPSLAGGGTQYF. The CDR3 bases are TGTGCCAGCAGTCCCTCCCTAGCGGGAGGAGGGACCCAGTACTTC.

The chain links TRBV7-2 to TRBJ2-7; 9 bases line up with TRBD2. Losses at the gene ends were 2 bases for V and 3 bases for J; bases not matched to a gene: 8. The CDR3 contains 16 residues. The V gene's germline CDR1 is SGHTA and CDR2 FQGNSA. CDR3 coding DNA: TGTGCCAGCAGCTTAAGTAGCGGGAGTCGTCACTACGAGCAGTACTTC. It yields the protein CASSLSSGSRHYEQYF.

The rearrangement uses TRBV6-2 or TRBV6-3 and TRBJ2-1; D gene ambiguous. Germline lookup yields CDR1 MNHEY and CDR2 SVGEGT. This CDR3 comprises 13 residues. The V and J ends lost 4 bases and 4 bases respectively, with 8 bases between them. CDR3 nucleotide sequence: TGTGCCAGCAGTTTGGCTCCATACAATGAGCAGTTCTTC. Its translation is CASSLAPYNEQFF.

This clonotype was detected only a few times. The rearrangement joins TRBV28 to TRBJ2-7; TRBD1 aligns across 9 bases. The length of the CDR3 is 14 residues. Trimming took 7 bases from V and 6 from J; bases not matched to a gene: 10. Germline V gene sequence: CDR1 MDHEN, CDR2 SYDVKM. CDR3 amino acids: CASTTGTGKPEQYF. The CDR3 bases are TGTGCCAGCACCACCGGGACAGGGAAACCCGAGCAGTACTTC.

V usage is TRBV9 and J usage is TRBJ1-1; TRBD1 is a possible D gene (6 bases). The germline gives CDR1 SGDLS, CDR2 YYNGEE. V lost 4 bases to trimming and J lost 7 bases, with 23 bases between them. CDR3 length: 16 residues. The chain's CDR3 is CASSSTERSGVIEAFF. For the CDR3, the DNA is TGTGCCAGCAGCTCGACAGAGAGGTCAGGGGTTATTGAAGCTTTCTTT.